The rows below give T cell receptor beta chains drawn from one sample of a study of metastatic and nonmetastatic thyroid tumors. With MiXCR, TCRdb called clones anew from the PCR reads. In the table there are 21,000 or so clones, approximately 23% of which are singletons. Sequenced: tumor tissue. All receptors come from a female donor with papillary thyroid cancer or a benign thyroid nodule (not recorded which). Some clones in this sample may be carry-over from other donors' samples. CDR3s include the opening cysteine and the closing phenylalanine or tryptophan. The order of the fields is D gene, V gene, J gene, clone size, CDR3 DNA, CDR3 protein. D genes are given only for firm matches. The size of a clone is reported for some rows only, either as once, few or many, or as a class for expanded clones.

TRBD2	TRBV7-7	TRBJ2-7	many	TGTGCTAGCAGCAACGGACTAGCGGGAGTACACGAGCAGTACTTC	CASSNGLAGVHEQYF
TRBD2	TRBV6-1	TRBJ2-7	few	TGTGCCAGCAGCCCGTTCGCGGGAGCGCATTACGAGCAGTACTTC	CASSPFAGAHYEQYF
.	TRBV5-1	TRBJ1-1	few	TGCGCCAGCAGCTCCGGACAGCTAGGAACTGAAGCTTTCTTT	CASSSGQLGTEAFF
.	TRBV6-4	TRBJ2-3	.	TGTGCCAGCACCAGAGAAGGGGGGAGGGACAGCACAGATACGCAGTATTTT	CASTREGGRDSTDTQYF
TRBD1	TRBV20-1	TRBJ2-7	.	TGCAGTGCTAGACCTTTACCGGGACAGGGGAGTACTTTCCACGAGCAGTACTTC	CSARPLPGQGSTFHEQYF
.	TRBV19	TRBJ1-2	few	TGTGCCAGCAGGGAACCTAACTATGGCTACACCTTC	CASREPNYGYTF
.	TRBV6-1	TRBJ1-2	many	TGTGCCAGCAGTGAACCCCGGGGCGTAAACTATGGCTACACCTTC	CASSEPRGVNYGYTF
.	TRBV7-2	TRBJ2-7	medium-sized	TGTGCCAGCAGCTTAGCGGGAGCGAGGGACGAGCAGTACTTC	CASSLAGARDEQYF
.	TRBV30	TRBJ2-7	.	TGTGCCTGGAGTTGGGGGATAGCGGAAACCTACGAGCAGTACTTC	CAWSWGIAETYEQYF
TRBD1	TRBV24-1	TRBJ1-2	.	TGTGCCACCAGTGATTTAGACAGGGATCCCCTCTATGGCTACACCTTC	CATSDLDRDPLYGYTF
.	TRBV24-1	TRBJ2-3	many	TGTGCCACCAGTGACCCCAACGACGTCTTGGGCACAGATACGCAGTATTTT	CATSDPNDVLGTDTQYF
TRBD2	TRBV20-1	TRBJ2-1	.	TGCAGTGCTAGAGGGGTAAGACTAGCGGGAGACAATGAGCAGTTCTTC	CSARGVRLAGDNEQFF
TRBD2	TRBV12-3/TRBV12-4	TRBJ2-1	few	TGTGCCAGCAGTTTACAACTAGCGGGCTATGAGCAGTTCTTC	CASSLQLAGYEQFF
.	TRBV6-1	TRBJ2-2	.	TGTGCCAGCAGTGACCTCGGACGGCGCACCGGGGAGCTGTTTTTT	CASSDLGRRTGELFF
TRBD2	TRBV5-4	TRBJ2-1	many	TGTGCCAGCAGCTTCGTAGCGGGACCAAACAATGAGCAGTTCTTC	CASSFVAGPNNEQFF
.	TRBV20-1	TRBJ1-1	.	TGCAGTGCCAGACAGTACACTGAAGCTTTCTTT	CSARQYTEAFF
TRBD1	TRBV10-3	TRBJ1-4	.	TGTGCCACCAGCCCGGGCGGGACAGGGTATATGATGACTAATGAAAAACTGTTTTTT	CATSPGGTGYMMTNEKLFF
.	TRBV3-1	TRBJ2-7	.	TGTGCCAGCATCCCCAGCGTGAGGGCCTCAAAGGAGCAGTACTTC	CASIPSVRASKEQYF
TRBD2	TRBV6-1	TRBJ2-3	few	TGTGCCAGCAGACGCAGCGGGAGCGCCAGCACAGATACGCAGTATTTT	CASRRSGSASTDTQYF
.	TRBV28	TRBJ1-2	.	TGTGCCAGCAGTGTACAGGGAGGTAATGGCTACACCTTC	CASSVQGGNGYTF
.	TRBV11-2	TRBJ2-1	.	TGTGCCAGCCAGAGGGTGAACAATGAGCAGTTCTTC	CASQRVNNEQFF
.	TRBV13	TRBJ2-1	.	TGTGCCAGCAGCTCCCCCCAGGGGCGGAACTCTTACTACAATGAGCAGTTCTTC	CASSSPQGRNSYYNEQFF
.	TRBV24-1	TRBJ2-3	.	TGTGCCACCAGTGATTTTGCTGATTGGCTCGGGGCAGATACGCAGTATTTT	CATSDFADWLGADTQYF
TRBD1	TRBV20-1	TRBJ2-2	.	TGCAGTGCCCAAAGAACGGGACAGGCGAGCGGGGAGCTGTTTTTT	CSAQRTGQASGELFF
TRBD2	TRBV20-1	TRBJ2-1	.	TGCAGTGCTAGAGTTGGAGCGGGAGACTCCTACAATGAGCAGTTCTTC	CSARVGAGDSYNEQFF
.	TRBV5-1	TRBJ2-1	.	TGCGCCAGCAGCAGGATGGCGATGAATGAGCAGTTCTTC	CASSRMAMNEQFF
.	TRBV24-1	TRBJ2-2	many	TGTGCCACCAGTGATTTCAGGGACACCGGGGAGCTGTTTTTT	CATSDFRDTGELFF
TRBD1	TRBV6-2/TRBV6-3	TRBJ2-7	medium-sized	TGTGCCAGCAGTTACTCCCTTCCCGTGGACAGGGGGGGCGAGCAGTACTTC	CASSYSLPVDRGGEQYF
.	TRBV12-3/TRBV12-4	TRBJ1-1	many	TGTGCCAGCAGGGTGGGGAGGTCCTTGAACACTGAAGCTTTCTTT	CASRVGRSLNTEAFF
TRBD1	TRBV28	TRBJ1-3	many	TGTGCCAGCAGGTTGACAGGGGCTGGAAACACCATATATTTT	CASRLTGAGNTIYF
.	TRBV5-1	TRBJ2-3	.	TGCGCCAGCAGCTTGGGACTAGGTGTCACAGATACGCAGTATTTT	CASSLGLGVTDTQYF
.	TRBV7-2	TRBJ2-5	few	TGTGCCAGCAGCTTAGTGACTGCCCAAGAGACCCAGTACTTC	CASSLVTAQETQYF
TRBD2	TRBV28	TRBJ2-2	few	TGTGCCAGCAGTTCCCCCAGCGGGAGAGGGTCCGGGGAGCTGTTTTTT	CASSSPSGRGSGELFF
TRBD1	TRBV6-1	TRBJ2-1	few	TGTGCCAGCAGTTGGGGACAGGGGGACAATGAGCAGTTCTTC	CASSWGQGDNEQFF
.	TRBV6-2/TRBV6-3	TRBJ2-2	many	TGTGCCAGCAGTTACCTAGGGGCCCGCGGGGAGCTGTTTTTT	CASSYLGARGELFF